Shown below are 6 T cell receptor beta chains from a single sample sequenced in a study of glioma-infiltrating T cells. Using RNA template, CDR3s of TCR alpha and beta were amplified with iRepertoire arm-PCR. Via MiXCR, TCRdb re-called the multiplex PCR reads, giving one row per CDR3 protein. The sample has some 130,000 distinct CDR3 sequences, around 23% seen once. The sample consisted of glioma tissue, nonneoplastic brain tissue, or PBMCs (not recorded which). Receptor source: a human donor with low-grade glioma or glioblastoma, undergoing nonglioma brain surgery, or in good health (not recorded which).

This chain uses TRBV2 with TRBJ1-5, with a weak D call TRBD1 (6 bases). CDR3 length: 14 amino acids. Trimming took off 6 bases at V and 7 bases at J, with 16 bases between the two ends. Germline CDR1 is SNHLY and CDR2 is FYNNEI. The CDR3 loop reads CASSGGVLGQPQHF. In nucleotides, the CDR3 is TGTGCCAGCAGCGGGGGCGTTCTCGGGCAGCCCCAGCATTTT. The full variable domain, its missing parts supplied by reference TRBV2 and TRBJ1-5, is EPEVTQTPSHQVTQMGQEVILRCVPISNHLYFYWYRQILGQKVEFLVSFYNNEISEKSEIFDDQFSVERPDGSNFTLKIRSTKLEDSAMYFCASSGGVLGQPQHFGDGTRLSIL.

This clonotype was recorded a few times. The CDR3 reads CASKVGMNTEAFF. CDR3 bases: TGTGCCAGCAAGGTAGGGATGAACACTGAAGCTTTCTTT. V usage is TRBV7-9 and J usage is TRBJ1-1; D unresolved. The CDR3 is made up of 13 amino acids. V was shortened by 7 bases and J by 0 bases, with 9 bases between the two germline ends. Germline V gene lookup returns CDR1 SEHNR and CDR2 FQNEAQ (reference sequence).

This clonotype was recorded a few times. The V call is TRBV5-4, the J call TRBJ1-3; unclear D gene. This CDR3 spans 13 amino acids. The V gene lost 0 bases and the J gene lost 4 bases, with 5 bases spanning the gap. In germline, CDR1 is SGHNT, CDR2 YYREEE (reference sequence). CDR3 sequence: CASSLVTGNTIYF. As DNA, the CDR3 is TGTGCCAGCAGCTTGGTTACCGGAAACACCATATATTTT.

V gene TRBV5-8 combines with J gene TRBJ2-2; tentatively, D is TRBD1 or TRBD2 (5 bases each). Trimming removed 3 bases from V and 4 bases from J, with 13 bases in between. Germline V lookup: CDR1 SGHTS, CDR2 YDEGEE. The CDR3 spans 15 residues. The CDR3 bases are TGTGCCAGCAGCTCCGGGATAGGGACCACCGGGGAGCTGTTTTTT. Translating gives CASSSGIGTTGELFF.

In the case of this clonotype: The germline gene is not matched at one end of the junction; a read error may be the cause. V and J are TRBV11-2 and TRBJ1-6; D is unresolved. The germline V gene has CDR1 SGHAT and CDR2 FQNNGV. The CDR3 runs to 15 residues. The CDR3 nucleotides are TGTGCCAGCAGCCTAGAGTTGTCCTATAATTCACCCCTCCACTTT. Translating gives CASSLELSYNSPLHF.

In its sample, this clonotype was seen a few times. The chain recombines TRBV9 with TRBJ1-1; possibly TRBD1 for D (6 bases). Trimming took 4 bases from V and 0 from J, leaving 13 bases between them. The CDR3 runs 15 residues. Per the germline V gene, CDR1 is SGDLS and CDR2 is YYNGEE. CDR3: CASSYRQDMNTEAFF. CDR3 DNA: TGTGCCAGCAGCTACCGACAGGACATGAACACTGAAGCTTTCTTT.